Each of the 3 T cell receptor beta chains below was sequenced from the same sample in a study of technical replicates of blood from several donors. Profiled with immunoSEQ multiplex PCR; TCRdb holds only in-frame clones, not every one. The table includes approximately 75,000 clones, around 97% detected once. Sequenced material: T cells isolated from PBMCs. These receptor sequences come from a human donor in good health.

The rearrangement joins TRBV27 to TRBJ1-5; TRBD1 agrees at 7 bases. After removal of 11 bases from V and 4 bases from J, the junction contained 17 bases not matched to a gene. The CDR3 has 16 amino acids. The germline CDR1 and CDR2 sequences are MNHEY and SMNVEV (reference sequence). For the CDR3, the DNA is TGTGCCTTTTCCTCGACAGGGTTCGTGGGTAATCAGCCCCAGCATTTT. It encodes CAFSSTGFVGNQPQHF.

V usage is TRBV7-2 and J usage is TRBJ2-2; D call uncertain. The CDR3 has 12 amino acids. Trimming stripped 3 bases from V and 7 bases from J, with 6 bases between. Germline-derived CDR1 and CDR2 are SGHTA and FQGNSA. The chain's CDR3 is CASSFSIGELFF. The CDR3 DNA follows: TGTGCCAGCAGCTTCTCTATCGGGGAGCTGTTTTTT.

The CDR3 sequence is CASSSWTGVNTEAFF. Here the CDR3 DNA reads TGTGCCAGCAGCTCATGGACAGGCGTGAACACTGAAGCTTTCTTT. The V gene is TRBV11-2, the J gene TRBJ1-1, with 7 nucleotides matching TRBD1. Germline V gene lookup returns CDR1 SGHAT and CDR2 FQNNGV. V shed 4 bases and J 0 bases; nucleotides not matched to a gene: 5. The CDR3 loop spans 15 amino acids.